The present TCR beta chain was sequenced within a study of blood T cells in healthy people across ages. General study points: Donor CMV status, an unknown factor, possibly confounded changes in expanded clonotypes.

From germline, CDR1 is SGHRS and CDR2 YFSETQ. V lost 2 bases and J 5 bases, leaving 13 bases between the germline ends. The CDR3 is 15 amino acids. Healthy Caucasian individuals from Russia aged roughly 6 to 100 served as donors. Using a J-beta primer mix together with a sample-barcoded 5' primer, a second PCR was run for about 6 to 12 cycles. Each TCR beta cDNA got a 12-nucleotide random molecular identifier. Each CDR3 protein gets one entry after TCRdb re-called the 5' RACE reads with MiXCR. The sample consists of 750,000 to 850,000 distinct CDR3 sequences, around a quarter of them appearing once. For this clonotype: The antigen is not known.

The same specimen was also included in a second study, on T cells of mothers and their children. That source notes: When the second PCR was run, its M1S primer added sample barcodes and 2-4 random nucleotides.

The sample was blood. The chain couples TRBV5-1 to TRBJ1-4, with a weak D call TRBD1 (5 bases). The TCR was taken from a boy between 10 and 17 years old in good health. The CDR3 protein is CASSFAGTANEKLFF. The DNA of the CDR3 is TGCGCCAGCAGCTTCGCCGGGACGGCGAATGAAAAACTGTTTTTT.